The rows below give T cell receptor beta chains drawn from one sample of a study of regulatory T cells in long-lasting Graves disease. TCRdb reprocessed the multiplex PCR reads with MiXCR, giving one entry per CDR3 protein. This table has hundreds of thousands of distinct CDR3 sequences, about 15% appearing once. Another study also made use of these data, one on T cells in Graves' hyperthyroidism and ophthalmopathy.

The sample here was peripheral blood mononuclear cells (PBMCs), taken at new diagnosis, from a patient treated with antithyroid drugs. These TCRs come from a woman in her thirties with Graves disease. CDR3s include the opening cysteine and the closing phenylalanine or tryptophan. A D gene is named only where the DNA matches it firmly. Clone size is stated in some rows and not others, as once, few, many or a class when expanded.

>TRBV12-3/TRBV12-4|TRBJ1-2|TRBD1|NA
TGTGCCAGCAGTTATCGGACAGGGAATGGCTACACCTTC
CASSYRTGNGYTF
>TRBV15|TRBJ2-1|NA|many
TGTGCCACCAGCAGACGCGAAGGTGGGGCCTACAATGAGCAGTTCTTC
CATSRREGGAYNEQFF
>TRBV6-2/TRBV6-3|TRBJ1-1|NA|many
TGTGCCAGCAGTTACTGGAGGGTGGAAAACACTGAAGCTTTCTTT
CASSYWRVENTEAFF
>TRBV7-2|TRBJ2-1|NA|NA
TGTGCCAGCAGCTTACCCCCTGAGGATGAGCAGTTCTTC
CASSLPPEDEQFF
>TRBV24-1|TRBJ2-1|NA|few
TGTGCCACCAGTGATTTGCCCTGGGACAATGAGCAGTTCTTC
CATSDLPWDNEQFF
>TRBV24-1|TRBJ2-1|TRBD2|NA
TGTGCCACCAGTCCTCGGGGGAGGGTACATGAGCAGTTCTTC
CATSPRGRVHEQFF
>TRBV12-3/TRBV12-4|TRBJ1-1|TRBD1|many
TGTGCCAGCAGTCTTCCCGGACAGGGGGCACCTGAAGCTTTCTTT
CASSLPGQGAPEAFF
>TRBV2|TRBJ2-7|NA|few
TGTGCCAGCAGAGTTACTATAGGTTACGAGCAGTACTTC
CASRVTIGYEQYF
>TRBV30|TRBJ2-7|TRBD1|many
TGTGCCTGGGGGGACAGTTTTTACGAGCAGTACTTC
CAWGDSFYEQYF
>TRBV18|TRBJ2-1|TRBD2|many
TGTGCCAGCTCACCAATCGGACTAGCTCCTAGTGAGCAGTTCTTC
CASSPIGLAPSEQFF
>TRBV7-2|TRBJ2-2|TRBD2|NA
TGTGCCAGCAGCCCCACTAGCGCGATCACCGGGGAGCTGTTTTTT
CASSPTSAITGELFF
>TRBV6-1|TRBJ2-2|NA|NA
TGTGCCAGCAGAGAACAGGGAAACACCGGGGAGCTGTTTTTT
CASREQGNTGELFF
>TRBV3-1|TRBJ1-1|NA|NA
TGTGCCAGCAGCCACACCATTGGTCGCCAGGAGAACACTGAAGCTTTCTTT
CASSHTIGRQENTEAFF
>TRBV30|TRBJ2-5|NA|NA
TGTGCCTGGAGTCCCGGGACTCCCAGTGTCGAAGATACCCAGTACTTC
CAWSPGTPSVEDTQYF
>TRBV30|TRBJ2-1|TRBD2|few
TGTGCCTGGAGTGCCGCCGGGACTAGCGGGGGAACCTACAATGAGCAGTTCTTC
CAWSAAGTSGGTYNEQFF
>TRBV7-9|TRBJ2-3|NA|NA
TGTGCCAGCAGCCCAACTTCCCCCTCCGGGAGCACAGATACGCAGTATTTT
CASSPTSPSGSTDTQYF
>TRBV28|TRBJ2-3|NA|many
TGTGCCAGCAGCCTGGGACACCCCGGAGATACGCAGTATTTT
CASSLGHPGDTQYF
>TRBV13|TRBJ1-3|NA|NA
TGTGCCAGCAAGGAAGGATCTGGAAACACCATATATTTT
CASKEGSGNTIYF
>TRBV7-9|TRBJ2-3|NA|few
TGTGCCAGCGAAAAAGCGGCAGGGGATGCAGATACGCAGTATTTT
CASEKAAGDADTQYF
>TRBV24-1|TRBJ2-1|NA|NA
TGTGCCACCAGTGCCGCGGCGGTTTACAATGAGCAGTTCTTC
CATSAAAVYNEQFF
>TRBV19|TRBJ2-7|NA|few
TGTGCCAGTAGTTCCGAGCGGAACTCCTACGAGCAGTACTTC
CASSSERNSYEQYF
>TRBV11-2|TRBJ1-1|NA|many
TGTGCCAGCAGCTTAGGGGGAGGGACGAGTTTGAACACTGAAGCTTTCTTT
CASSLGGGTSLNTEAFF
>TRBV19|TRBJ1-5|NA|few
TGTGCCAGTACGGGCTGGCTGGGGGTAGGAAATCAGCCCCAGCATTTT
CASTGWLGVGNQPQHF
>TRBV29-1|TRBJ2-1|TRBD2|few
TGCAGCGTGCGGGAGTTCGGCAATGAGCAGTTCTTC
CSVREFGNEQFF
>TRBV27|TRBJ1-6|NA|many
TGTGCCAGCAAATACGACAGGAATTCACCCCTCCACTTT
CASKYDRNSPLHF
>TRBV5-1|TRBJ2-1|NA|many
TGCGCCAGCAGCTTGATTCCCGGGAACTACAATGAGCAGTTCTTC
CASSLIPGNYNEQFF
>TRBV5-4|TRBJ1-1|NA|few
TGTGCCAGCAGCTTTGGATCCACCACTGAAGCTTTCTTT
CASSFGSTTEAFF
>TRBV30|TRBJ2-5|TRBD2|many
TGTGCCTGGAGTCCGGGACTAGGGGAGACCCAGTACTTC
CAWSPGLGETQYF
>TRBV5-1|TRBJ2-3|NA|many
TGCGCCAGCAGCTTTGCGACCCCCACAGATACGCAGTATTTT
CASSFATPTDTQYF
>TRBV10-1|TRBJ2-5|NA|many
TGCGCCAGCAGTGAGTCGAAGTTAGACAGTAGGCAAGAGACCCAGTACTTC
CASSESKLDSRQETQYF
>TRBV5-6|TRBJ2-7|TRBD1|NA
TGTGCCAGCAGTTATACCACCGGGACAGGGGATCCCTACGAGCAGTACTTC
CASSYTTGTGDPYEQYF
>TRBV7-2|TRBJ1-2|NA|many
TGTGCCAGCAGCATATCCCCGACCGGCTATGGCTACACCTTC
CASSISPTGYGYTF
>TRBV9|TRBJ2-5|NA|NA
TGTGCCAGCAGCGTAGCGGGGGTTTCAGGAGAGACCCAGTACTTC
CASSVAGVSGETQYF
>TRBV6-9|TRBJ1-6|NA|many
TGTGCCAGCAGTTACCTGGGACCCTCTTCGAATTCCCTCCACTTT
CASSYLGPSSNSLHF
>TRBV7-2|TRBJ1-2|NA|many
TGTGCCAGCAGCTTAGTGGACGGCAACTATGGCTACACCTTC
CASSLVDGNYGYTF
>TRBV4-1|TRBJ1-1|NA|NA
TGCGCCAGCAGCCAAGGATCGTCTGAAGCTTTCTTT
CASSQGSSEAFF
>TRBV28|TRBJ2-7|NA|many
TGTGCCAGCAGTACATTGAGGGGCTCGTACGAGCAGTACTTC
CASSTLRGSYEQYF
>TRBV10-1|TRBJ1-5|NA|many
TGCGCCAGCAGTCATGATAGCAATCAGCCCCAGCATTTT
CASSHDSNQPQHF
>TRBV20-1|TRBJ2-5|NA|few
TGCAGTGCTAGAGATCTTCGGGGTTGGGAGACCCAGTACTTC
CSARDLRGWETQYF
>TRBV5-1|TRBJ1-4|NA|many
TGCGCCAGCAGCTCTACCCCGGACAGCAAACTGTTTTTT
CASSSTPDSKLFF
>TRBV7-2|TRBJ2-3|TRBD1|many
TGTGCCAGCAGCCGACCGGGACAGGGGACAGATACGCAGTATTTT
CASSRPGQGTDTQYF
>TRBV12-3/TRBV12-4|TRBJ2-6|NA|NA
TGTGCCAGCAGCCCCTCGGGACGGGGTAATGGGGCCAACGTCCTGACTTTC
CASSPSGRGNGANVLTF
>TRBV12-3/TRBV12-4|TRBJ2-6|TRBD1|many
TGTGCCAGCAGTCCATGGGGACAGGGGGGGTCTGGGGCCAACGTCCTGACTTTC
CASSPWGQGGSGANVLTF
>TRBV30|TRBJ1-4|TRBD1|few
TGTGCCTGGAGCCCTGGACAGGGGGCCACTAATGAAAAACTGTTTTTT
CAWSPGQGATNEKLFF
>TRBV10-3|TRBJ2-5|NA|many
TGTGCCATCAGTTCGGGGCCCCAAGTCGGGGAGACCCAGTACTTC
CAISSGPQVGETQYF
>TRBV3-1|TRBJ2-1|NA|NA
TGTGCCAGCAGCCCCCAGGGGGGAGGGATCTCCGAGCAGTTCTTC
CASSPQGGGISEQFF
>TRBV6-1|TRBJ2-3|NA|few
TGTGCCACCACCTCCGGGACATACCATAGCACAGATACGCAGTATTTT
CATTSGTYHSTDTQYF
>TRBV6-2/TRBV6-3|TRBJ2-7|NA|few
TGTGCCAGCAGTTACTCGTTCTGGGCCCACGAGCAGTACTTC
CASSYSFWAHEQYF
>TRBV5-1|TRBJ1-5|NA|NA
TGCGCCAGCAGCTTGCAGGGACATAGCAATCAGCCCCAGCATTTT
CASSLQGHSNQPQHF
>TRBV28|TRBJ1-5|NA|many
TGTGCCAGCAGTCGACATATTAGCGACGGTTCGCAGCCCCAGCATTTT
CASSRHISDGSQPQHF
>TRBV28|TRBJ2-6|NA|many
TGTGCCAGCAGTTCCCGTGGGTTCGCGGGGGCCAACGTCCTGACTTTC
CASSSRGFAGANVLTF
>TRBV10-3|TRBJ2-6|TRBD1|NA
TGTGCCAGCAGTCCAGGACAGGGCACCTCTGGGGCCAACGTCCTGACTTTC
CASSPGQGTSGANVLTF
>TRBV20-1|TRBJ1-2|NA|many
TGCAGTGCCAGCGGCTCCTATGGCTACACCTTC
CSASGSYGYTF
>TRBV5-1|TRBJ2-7|TRBD1|many
TGCGCCAGCAGCTTAACCGGGACAGGGGTCTCCTACGAGCAGTACTTC
CASSLTGTGVSYEQYF